The table lists the clone carrying this T cell receptor beta chain with a few counts. Its specificity is not known. TCRbeta library preparation incorporated unique molecular identifiers. TCRdb reprocessed the PCR reads with MiXCR, giving one entry per CDR3 protein. The top ten hold roughly two fifths of the sample, which has around 50,000 distinct CDR3 sequences, around half seen once. This specimen comes from a study of T-cell reconstitution after alpha-beta-depleted transplantation in children. Per germline, CDR1 SEHNR and CDR2 FQNEAQ (reference sequence). This CDR3 region has 14 residues. V dropped 4 bases and J dropped 2 bases, with 10 bases sitting between them. Study observations and caveats: At day 60, the high TCRbeta diversity found in some patients originated from recipient T cells and thymic progenitors that had survived. T-cell numbers and diversity one year post-transplant derived largely from freshly generated T cells. At around two months after transplant, the alpha-beta T cells were reportedly derived from several hundred expanded clones that came from non-depleted graft cells.

The receptor comes from a boy younger than two with SCID, due to receive a stem cell transplant. J is TRBJ2-3 and V is TRBV7-9; tentatively, D is TRBD1 (6 bases). The sequencing here drew on peripheral blood, taken before TCRalphabeta/CD19-depleted stem cell transplant. CDR3 protein: CASSSTGYTDTQYF. The CDR3 region has the DNA TGTGCCAGCAGCTCGACAGGATACACAGATACGCAGTATTTT.